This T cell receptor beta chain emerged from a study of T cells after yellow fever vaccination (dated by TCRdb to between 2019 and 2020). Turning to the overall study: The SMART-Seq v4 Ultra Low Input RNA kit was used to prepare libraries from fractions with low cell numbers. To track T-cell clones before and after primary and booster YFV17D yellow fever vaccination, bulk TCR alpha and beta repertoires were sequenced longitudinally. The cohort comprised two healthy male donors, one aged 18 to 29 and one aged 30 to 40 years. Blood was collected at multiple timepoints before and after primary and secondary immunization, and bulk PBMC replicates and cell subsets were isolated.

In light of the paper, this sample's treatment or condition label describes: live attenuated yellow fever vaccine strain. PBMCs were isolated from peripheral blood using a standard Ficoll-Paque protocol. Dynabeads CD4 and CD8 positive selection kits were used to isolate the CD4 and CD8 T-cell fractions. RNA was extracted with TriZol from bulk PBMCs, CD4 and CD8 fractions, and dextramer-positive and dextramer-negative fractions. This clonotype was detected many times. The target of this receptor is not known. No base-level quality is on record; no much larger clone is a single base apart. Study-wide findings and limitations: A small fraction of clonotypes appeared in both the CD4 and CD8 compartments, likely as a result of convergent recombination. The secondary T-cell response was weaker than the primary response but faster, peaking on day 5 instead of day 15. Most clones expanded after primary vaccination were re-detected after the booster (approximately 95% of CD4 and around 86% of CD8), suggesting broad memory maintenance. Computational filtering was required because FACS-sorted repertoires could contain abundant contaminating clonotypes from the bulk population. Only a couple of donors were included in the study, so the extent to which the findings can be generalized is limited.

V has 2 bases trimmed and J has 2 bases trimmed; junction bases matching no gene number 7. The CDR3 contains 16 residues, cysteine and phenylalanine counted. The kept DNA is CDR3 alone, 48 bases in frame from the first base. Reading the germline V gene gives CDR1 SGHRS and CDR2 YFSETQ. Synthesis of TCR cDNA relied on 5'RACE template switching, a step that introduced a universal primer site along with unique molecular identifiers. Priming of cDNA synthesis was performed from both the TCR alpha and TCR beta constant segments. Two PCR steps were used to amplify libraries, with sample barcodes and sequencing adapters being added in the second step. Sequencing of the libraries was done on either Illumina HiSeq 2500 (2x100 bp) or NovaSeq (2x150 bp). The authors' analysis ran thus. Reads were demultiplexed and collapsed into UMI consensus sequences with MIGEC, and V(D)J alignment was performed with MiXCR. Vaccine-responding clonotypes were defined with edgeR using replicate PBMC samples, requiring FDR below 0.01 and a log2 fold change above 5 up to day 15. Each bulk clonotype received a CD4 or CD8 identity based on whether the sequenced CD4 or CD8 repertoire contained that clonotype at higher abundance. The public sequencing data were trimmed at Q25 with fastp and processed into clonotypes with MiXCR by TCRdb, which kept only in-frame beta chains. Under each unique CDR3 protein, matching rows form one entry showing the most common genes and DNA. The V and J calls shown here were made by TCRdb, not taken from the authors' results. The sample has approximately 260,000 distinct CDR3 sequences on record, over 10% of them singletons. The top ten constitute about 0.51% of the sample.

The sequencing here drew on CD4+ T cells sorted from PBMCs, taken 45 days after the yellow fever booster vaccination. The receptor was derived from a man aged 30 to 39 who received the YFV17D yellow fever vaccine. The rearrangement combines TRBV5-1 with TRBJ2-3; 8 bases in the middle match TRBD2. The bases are TGCGCCAGCAGCTTCTTAGCGGGAACATCCACAGATACGCAGTATTTT. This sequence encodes CASSFLAGTSTDTQYF.